This TCR beta chain was sequenced during a study of blood T cell repertoires in COVID-19. Study context: The origin of the acute and convalescent COVID-19 samples was the United States, Italy and Spain. PBMCs, B-cell-depleted T cells, or T cells provided the cDNA or gDNA that made up the material.

The V and J ends lost 4 bases and 3 bases, in that order; junction bases with no gene match: 5. Per the germline V gene, CDR1 is LGHDT and CDR2 is YNNKEL (reference sequence). CDR3 length equals 14 residues. In the original processing: Amplification of reference gene primers was used by the study to estimate nucleated cell counts. Measured with immunoSEQ multiplex PCR; TCRdb has only the in-frame clones, and not every one. V, J and clone size are those of that table, while D and trimming were read from the DNA. The table records some 59,000 clones, more than 90% of them present only once. Sequencing used peripheral blood. The chain combines TRBV3-1 (or the pseudogene TRBV3-2) with TRBJ1-1, with TRBD1 matching 7 bases. The sequence was obtained from a man aged 50 to 59 with acute or convalescent COVID-19. The CDR3 loop is CASSLSDRDTEAFF. The CDR3 nucleotides are TGTGCCAGCAGCCTGTCCGACAGGGACACTGAAGCTTTCTTT.